This passage covers 19 T cell receptor beta chains from one sample sequenced in a study of T-cell reconstitution after alpha-beta-depleted transplantation in children. Unique molecular identifiers were used to barcode this TCRbeta library. TCRdb re-analysed the PCR reads in MiXCR, keeping a single row per CDR3 protein. The data contain a few hundred thousand distinct CDR3 sequences, about 9.3% of them singletons. The material sequenced was PBMCs from the stem cell graft donor, taken from the stem cell graft. All receptors derive from a human donor who donated a stem cell graft to a child with acute lymphoblastic leukemia.

Many counts were recorded for this clonotype. The chain uses TRBV10-3 and TRBJ2-1; a weak D match, TRBD2 (5 bases). CDR1 ENHRY and CDR2 SYGVKD come from the germline V gene. Trimming stripped 2 bases from V and 6 bases from J, with 8 bases between. This CDR3 is 13 amino acids long. The DNA of the CDR3 is TGTGCCATCAGTGAGAACGGACTCAATGAGCAGTTCTTC. It translates to CAISENGLNEQFF.

The sample holds a few counts of this clonotype. This rearrangement joins TRBV5-5 to TRBJ2-1; the D call may be TRBD1 or TRBD2 (6 bases each). Trimming stripped 1 base from V and 0 bases from J, with 14 bases between. This CDR3 comprises 17 residues. Germline V gene data show CDR1 as SGHKS and CDR2 as YYEKEE (reference sequence). CDR3 DNA sequence: TGTGCCAGCAGCTTGCCGGAGGGGGATCTCTCCTACAATGAGCAGTTCTTC. Amino acid sequence: CASSLPEGDLSYNEQFF.

This clonotype was picked up many times. The rearrangement joins TRBV7-9 to TRBJ1-1; D uncertain. Germline CDR1 is SEHNR and CDR2 is FQNEAQ (reference sequence). Trimming cost V 5 bases and J 6 bases, with 19 bases left between them. There are 15 residues in the CDR3. The DNA for the CDR3 is TGTGCCAGCAGCGATTCCAGGAAGTTAAGCGCTGAAGCTTTCTTT. This encodes CASSDSRKLSAEAFF.

Only a few counts were recorded for this clonotype. The chain carries TRBV4-1 and TRBJ2-7; a weak D match, TRBD1 (6 bases). Germline CDR1 reads MGHRA; CDR2 reads YSYEKL. V was shortened by 4 bases and J by 7 bases, with 14 bases between the two germline ends. The CDR3 runs to 13 residues. The DNA of the CDR3 is TGCGCCAGCAGCCCGGACAGTAGGGATGAGCAGTACTTC. Translating gives CASSPDSRDEQYF.

This rearrangement joins TRBV19 to TRBJ1-1, with TRBD1 matching 7 bases. The junction had 5 bases not matched to a gene; V was cut back by 3 bases and J by 1 base. Germline-derived CDR1 and CDR2 are LNHDA and SQIVND (reference sequence). The CDR3 extends over 15 amino acids. DNA of the CDR3: TGTGCCAGTAGTATTGGTCCAGGGGGGAACACTGAAGCTTTCTTT. This encodes CASSIGPGGNTEAFF.

On this clonotype: At one end, the junction sequence differs from germline, possibly due to a read error. The chain employs TRBV27 and TRBJ2-7; 8 nucleotides line up with TRBD2. Germline V lookup: CDR1 MNHEY, CDR2 SMNVEV (reference sequence). The CDR3 extends over 15 amino acids. CDR3 residues: CASRFRGGLLWEQYF. The CDR3 coding sequence is TGTGCCAGCCGTTTTCGGGGGGGACTCCTATGGGAGCAGTACTTC.

The chain recombines TRBV5-1 with TRBJ2-4; D not certain. The CDR3 covers 14 residues. Trimming left V 7 bases short and J 1 base short, with 12 bases between. CDR1 SGHRS and CDR2 YFSETQ come from the germline V gene. The CDR3 loop reads CASRESFAKNIQYF. The CDR3 nucleotides are TGCGCCAGCCGCGAGTCTTTTGCCAAAAACATTCAGTACTTC.

The chain uses TRBV20-1 and TRBJ2-1; perhaps TRBD2 as D (6 bases). The CDR3 spans 17 residues. Between the trimmed V and J ends, which lost 2 bases and 2 bases, there was a span of 19 bases. The germline CDR1 and CDR2 sequences are DFQATT and SNEGSKA (reference sequence). This CDR3 is CSARSSLWEDPYNEQFF. DNA of the CDR3: TGCAGTGCTAGATCGTCTTTGTGGGAGGACCCCTACAATGAGCAGTTCTTC.

This clonotype was observed a few times. The genes are TRBV3-1 and TRBJ2-7; possible D gene TRBD2, 5 bases. This CDR3 has 14 residues. V was clipped by 1 base and J by 2 bases, with 9 bases between them. Germline CDR1 is LGHDT and CDR2 is YNNKEL (reference sequence). The chain's CDR3 is CASSQAGEAYEQYF. The CDR3 region has the DNA TGTGCCAGCAGCCAAGCCGGGGAAGCCTACGAGCAGTACTTC.

This clonotype was picked up a small number of times. This chain uses TRBV7-9 with TRBJ2-3; a weak D match, TRBD1 (5 bases). The ends were cut back, 5 bases at V and 2 bases at J, with 8 bases in the middle. The length of the CDR3 is 13 residues. Germline V gene data show CDR1 as SEHNR and CDR2 as FQNEAQ (reference sequence). CDR3 in amino acids: CASSLRDTDTQYF. Written as DNA, the CDR3 is TGTGCCAGCAGCCTCAGGGACACAGATACGCAGTATTTT.

The J gene is TRBJ1-3, the V gene TRBV7-2; the match to TRBD1 covers 7 bases. Germline loops: CDR1 SGHTA, CDR2 FQGNSA. The V gene end was trimmed by 5 bases and the J gene end by 4 bases; junction bases not matched to a gene: 8. This CDR3 region has 15 residues. The CDR3 loop is CASSLRQGSGNTIYF. CDR3 DNA sequence: TGTGCCAGCAGCCTTCGACAGGGCTCCGGAAACACCATATATTTT.

This clonotype was observed a few times. The V call is TRBV20-1, the J call TRBJ2-1, with TRBD2 matching 8 bases. V lost 0 bases, J lost 8 bases, and 9 bases stayed unmatched. This CDR3 comprises 15 residues. Germline V lookup: CDR1 DFQATT, CDR2 SNEGSKA (reference sequence). The CDR3 loop reads CSAREMSGTRHEQFF. The CDR3, as DNA: TGCAGTGCTAGAGAAATGTCCGGGACTAGGCATGAGCAGTTCTTC.

The chain uses TRBV7-8 and TRBJ2-3; 9 bases fit TRBD2. The length of the CDR3 is 13 residues. Trimming cost V 4 bases and J 15 bases; bases outside gene matches: 11. Per the germline V gene, CDR1 is SGHVS and CDR2 is FQNEAQ. This CDR3 reads CASSYGREREEYF. The CDR3 nucleotides read TGTGCCAGCAGCTACGGGCGGGAGCGGGAGGAATATTTT.

The chain links TRBV18 to TRBJ1-1; perhaps TRBD1 as D (5 bases). The CDR3 loop spans 16 amino acids. Trimming removed 3 bases at V and 5 bases at J, with 19 bases between. CDR1 and CDR2 (germline): KGHSH, LQKENI. The CDR3 loop is CASSPGRRRLITEAFF. The CDR3 bases are TGTGCCAGCTCACCGGGGCGGAGAAGGCTTATAACTGAAGCTTTCTTT. Full variable domain (outside the CDR3, taken from reference TRBV18 and TRBJ1-1): NAGVMQNPRHLVRRRGQEARLRCSPMKGHSHVYWYRQLPEEGLKFMVYLQKENIIDESGMPKERFSAEFPKEGPSILRIQQVVRGDSAAYFCASSPGRRRLITEAFFGQGTRLTVV.

CDR3 sequence reads: CASSQDAGGYEQYF. The CDR3 nucleotides are TGCGCCAGCAGCCAAGACGCGGGAGGGTACGAGCAGTACTTC. This chain uses TRBV4-1 with TRBJ2-7, with 9 bases aligning to TRBD2. The germline gives CDR1 MGHRA, CDR2 YSYEKL. V was pared by 0 bases and J by 4 bases, with 1 base of the junction left unmatched. The CDR3 runs to 14 residues.

This clonotype has a count of ten or more. This chain connects TRBV7-2 to TRBJ2-5; D remains unclear. From germline, CDR1 is SGHTA and CDR2 FQGNSA. There are 14 residues in the CDR3. V was shortened by 1 base and J by 2 bases, with 8 bases between the two germline ends. The CDR3 DNA reads TGTGCCAGCAGCTTAGGTGGCAGACAAGAGACCCAGTACTTC. Translating gives CASSLGGRQETQYF. Combining the CDR3 with reference TRBV7-2 and TRBJ2-5 gives the whole variable domain GAGVSQSPSNKVTEKGKDVELRCDPISGHTALYWYRQSLGQGLEFLIYFQGNSAPDKSGLPSDRFSAERTGGSVSTLTIQRTQQEDSAVYLCASSLGGRQETQYFGPGTRLLVL.

The V gene is TRBV27, the J gene TRBJ2-7; the match to TRBD1 covers 7 bases. Trimming cost V 0 bases and J 3 bases; bases outside gene matches: 8. CDR1 is MNHEY, CDR2 SMNVEV, per germline (reference sequence). This CDR3 has 16 residues. The CDR3 loop reads CASSLSGTAVGYEQYF. The CDR3 DNA reads TGTGCCAGCAGTTTATCGGGGACAGCAGTCGGCTACGAGCAGTACTTC.

This clonotype appeared a few times. This rearrangement joins TRBV10-3 to TRBJ1-6; tentatively, D is TRBD1 (5 bases). This CDR3 comprises 17 residues. The V gene lost 0 bases and the J gene lost 0 bases, with 9 bases spanning the gap. Germline loops: CDR1 ENHRY, CDR2 SYGVKD. CDR3 bases: TGTGCCATCAGTGAGTCACAGGAGTTCTCCTATAATTCACCCCTCCACTTT. The encoded protein is CAISESQEFSYNSPLHF.

The sample holds many counts of this clonotype. The V call is TRBV4-2, the J call TRBJ2-3, with unresolved D. V was shortened by 8 bases and J by 2 bases, with 14 bases between the two germline ends. This CDR3 comprises 14 residues. Per germline, CDR1 LGHNA and CDR2 YNFKEQ. CDR3 sequence reads: CASGDRGITDTQYF. In DNA, the CDR3 is TGTGCCAGCGGCGACCGTGGGATCACAGATACGCAGTATTTT.